Described below is a single T cell receptor beta chain sequence and its context. The antigen this receptor binds is unknown. The record has no base qualities; no much larger clone is one base away. The germline V end is reduced by 8 bases and the J end by 3 bases; junction bases left unmatched: 9. The CDR3 has 14 amino acids, counting the end cysteine and phenylalanine. CDR3 DNA only is kept here, 42 bases in frame from base 1. The germline V gene gives CDR1 as SGHDT and CDR2 as YYEEEE. The data were obtained in a study of blood T cell repertoires in COVID-19 (dated by TCRdb to the early 2020s). With respect to the entire study: Collaborator samples came from the United States, Italy and Spain and covered acute and convalescent phases of COVID-19. The material from the prospective study consisted of cDNA or gDNA derived from T cells, B-cell-depleted T cells, or PBMCs. Deeply sampled blood TCRbeta repertoires from subjects exposed to, actively infected with, or recovered from COVID-19 were included in the dataset. The repertoires were released in a freely available public database meant as a resource for research on the immune response to SARS-CoV-2. The samples were drawn from two sources: the first 160 participants of the ongoing ImmuneRACE study, and some 1,300 subjects contributed by 6 global collaborators. Sample metadata almost always included a de-identified subject ID, COVID-19 status, age in years and sex. Where available, HLA class I and class II types were obtained from metadata supplied by the sample provider rather than from assay-based typing.

TCRbeta CDR3 regions were amplified from genomic DNA by means of the immunoSEQ Assay, a bias-controlled multiplex PCR. As for the original processing: Nucleated cell counts per sample were estimated from amplification of reference gene primers within the assay. To quantify the absolute abundance of each unique TCRbeta CDR3 rearrangement, sequence reads were collapsed and filtered. For each sample, productive Simpson clonality was calculated as the square root of Simpson's diversity index over productive rearrangements. TCRdb retrieved this table from immuneACCESS and kept in-frame rearrangements only. Not all clones are present; in checked studies, unresolved V genes account for under half, and no reason is known for the remainder. V, J and clone size reflect that table, while D and trimming were determined from the DNA. Recorded for this sample are hundreds of thousands of clones; 80% to 90% of them occurred a single time. The top ten constitute 7.5% to 8% of the sample.

In Seattle, one collaborating source enrolled patients while the infection was active and tracked those patients longitudinally over the course of disease. Each collaborating institution followed its own protocols to collect whole blood in K2EDTA tubes. Collaborator samples were shipped for TCRbeta analysis as frozen whole blood, isolated PBMCs, or DNA extracted from either sample type. What the research found in general, with its limitations: How much clinical and demographic metadata was included differed by source and by participant, and the metadata was provided uncurated.

The source of this sequence is an elderly woman with COVID-19, enrolled during active disease. The chain links TRBV5-6 with TRBJ2-5; TRBD1 agrees with 8 junctional bases. Sequenced: peripheral blood. This receptor carries the CDR3 CASNRQGIEETQYF. The DNA reads TGTGCCAGTAACCGACAGGGGATAGAAGAGACCCAGTACTTC.